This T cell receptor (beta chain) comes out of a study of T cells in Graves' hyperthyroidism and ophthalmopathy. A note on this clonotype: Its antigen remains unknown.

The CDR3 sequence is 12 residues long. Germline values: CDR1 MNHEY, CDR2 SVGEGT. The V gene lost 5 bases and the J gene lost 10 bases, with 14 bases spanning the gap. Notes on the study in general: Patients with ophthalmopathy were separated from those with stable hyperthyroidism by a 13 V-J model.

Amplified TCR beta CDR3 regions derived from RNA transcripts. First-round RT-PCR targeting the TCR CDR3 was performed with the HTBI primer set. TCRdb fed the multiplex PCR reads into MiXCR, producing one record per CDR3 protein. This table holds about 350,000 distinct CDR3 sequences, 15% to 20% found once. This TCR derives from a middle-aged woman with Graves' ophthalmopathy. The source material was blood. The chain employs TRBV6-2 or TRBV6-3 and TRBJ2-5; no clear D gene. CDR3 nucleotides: TGTGCCAGCAGTCTACTGGGTTTGGGCCAGTACTTC. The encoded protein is CASSLLGLGQYF.